This T cell receptor (beta chain) was sequenced for a study of blood T cell repertoires in COVID-19. Study overall: Acute and convalescent COVID-19 specimens originated in the United States, Italy and Spain.

Clones were read by immunoSEQ multiplex PCR, and TCRdb kept only the in-frame ones, dropping some. The profile shows about 76,000 clones, approximately 90% of them singletons. The trim removed 0 bases at V and 6 bases at J, leaving 10 bases unmatched. The CDR3 extends over 18 amino acids. Germline assignment: CDR1 MGHRA and CDR2 YSYEKL. This TCR derives from a man aged 25-45 years with acute or convalescent COVID-19. Sequenced sample: peripheral blood. The rearrangement joins TRBV4-1 to TRBJ2-7, with 14 bases matching TRBD2. CDR3 amino acids: CASSQERGTSGRPVEQYF. In DNA, the CDR3 is TGCGCCAGCAGCCAAGAAAGGGGGACTAGCGGGAGACCCGTCGAGCAGTACTTC.